This T cell receptor (beta chain) stems from a study of post-analysis software for immune sequencing data. Broader study findings: Samples made in the same batch grouped tightly together by F measure. Multiple sclerosis was associated with a significant reduction in normalized Chao1 diversity relative to controls. Patients carried a handful of TRBV segments more frequently than controls did, and TRBV5-6, TRBV5-1 and TRBV20-1 were among them.

A remark on this clonotype: The target antigen is unknown. An end of the junction does not agree with germline; a read error may underlie this.

Presence of unique molecular identifiers characterized the TCR beta cDNA libraries. T cells numbering roughly 0.85 to 11 million yielded roughly 500,000 cDNA molecules. TCRdb processed the PCR reads anew with MiXCR; each CDR3 protein has one entry. The sample contains around 710,000 distinct CDR3 sequences, under 60% of which appear only once. This CDR3 spans 15 amino acids. Germline values: CDR1 SGDLS, CDR2 YYNGEE. Specimen: blood. This chain uses TRBV9 with TRBJ2-7, with TRBD1 matching over 7 bases. The source of this sequence is a girl aged 5 to 17 with multiple sclerosis. CDR3 bases: TGTGTCAGCAGCGTAGAAGGGACAGACTACTACGAGCAGTACTTC. Protein: CVSSVEGTDYYEQYF. The full variable domain, with the rest looked up from reference TRBV9 and TRBJ2-7, is DSGVTQTPKHLITATGQRVTLRCSPRSGDLSVYWYQQSLDQGLQFLIQYYNGEERAKGNILERFSAQQFPDLHSELNLSSLELGDSALYFCVSSVEGTDYYEQYFGPGTRLTVT.